The clone carrying this T cell receptor beta chain was counted between two and nine times. Its antigen is unidentified. This sample is part of a study of CD8 T cells in ankylosing spondylitis. Study results and limitations: The clones that were linked to disease were reported to be significantly enriched in matched synovial fluid samples from ankylosing spondylitis patients. Prior literature has documented some motif variants in synovial fluid and blood from reactive arthritis. Ankylosing spondylitis blood appeared to carry a characteristic TCR beta motif of roughly 8 highly homologous variants.

The V gene's germline CDR1 is MNHEY and CDR2 SMNVEV (reference sequence). CDR3 length: 17 residues. V lost 5 bases and J lost 4; bases outside the gene matches: 11. Making the TCR beta libraries involved quantitative 5'-RACE with molecular barcodes. TCRdb recomputed calls from the 5' RACE reads with MiXCR, one row per CDR3 protein. The sample lists over 600,000 distinct CDR3 sequences, 15% to 20% occurring once. The J gene is TRBJ2-5, the V gene TRBV27; 12 positions match TRBD2. This clonotype was sampled from a male donor with ankylosing spondylitis. The sequencing sample was made of blood, either unsorted or a sorted T cell fraction (not recorded which). The CDR3 here is CASSPGTSGHHGETQYF. The CDR3 coding sequence is TGTGCCAGCAGTCCCGGGACTAGCGGGCACCACGGAGAGACCCAGTACTTC.